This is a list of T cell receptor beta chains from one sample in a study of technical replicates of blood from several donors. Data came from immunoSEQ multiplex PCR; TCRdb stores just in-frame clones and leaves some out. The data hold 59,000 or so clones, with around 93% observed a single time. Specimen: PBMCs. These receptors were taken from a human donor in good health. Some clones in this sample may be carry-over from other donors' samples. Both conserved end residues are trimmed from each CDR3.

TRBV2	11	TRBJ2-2	ASSEDSTGELF
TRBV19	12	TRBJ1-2	ASSVPWESYGHT
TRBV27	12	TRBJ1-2	ASSLVAGTFGYT
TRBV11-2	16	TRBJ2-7	ASSLKLGQLSSSYEQY
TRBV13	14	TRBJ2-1	ASSHLAGTSYNEQF
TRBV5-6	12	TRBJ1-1	ASSRAQRSTEAF
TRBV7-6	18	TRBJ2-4	ASSSFISGTGTLAKNIQY
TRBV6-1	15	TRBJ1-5	ASSGDRGPYSNQPQH
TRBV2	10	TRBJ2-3	ASSLSTDTQY
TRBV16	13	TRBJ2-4	ASSQFLLAKNIQY
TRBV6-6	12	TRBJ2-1	ASTSSGNYNEQF
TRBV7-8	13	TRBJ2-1	ASSPDRGSYNEQF
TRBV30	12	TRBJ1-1	AWSGGGGSTEAF
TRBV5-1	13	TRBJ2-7	ASSWTSGSLHEQY